The T cell receptor (beta chain) described here comes from a study of T-cell reconstitution after alpha-beta-depleted transplantation in children. Overall study findings and caveats: Alpha-beta T cells present about two months after transplant were reported to originate from several hundred expanded graft clones. Surviving recipient T cells and thymic progenitors produced the high day-60 TCRbeta diversity seen in some patients. At one year after transplant, newly produced T cells mostly accounted for T-cell counts and diversity.

Worth noting for this clonotype: Its antigen is undetermined.

CDR3 length equals 15 residues. Germline loops: CDR1 SGHRS, CDR2 YFSETQ. Between the trimmed V and J ends, which lost 4 bases and 0 bases, there was a span of 10 bases. TCRbeta library construction was performed incorporating unique molecular identifiers. In TCRdb, the PCR reads were re-called with MiXCR into one record per CDR3 protein. The table includes about 600,000 distinct CDR3 sequences, under 30% detected once. The gene calls are TRBV5-1 and TRBJ2-2; TRBD2 might be the D (6 bases). The sequence came from a boy in the first two years of life who had a stem cell transplant for acute myeloid leukemia, so the T cells may come from the graft donor. Material: PBMCs, mostly from graft donor cells, obtained 360 days after TCRalphabeta/CD19-depleted stem cell transplant. The CDR3 region is CASSAGPTNTGELFF. DNA of the CDR3: TGCGCCAGCAGCGCGGGACCAACGAACACCGGGGAGCTGTTTTTT.